These T cell receptor beta chains were read from a single sample in a study of OX40 agonist ivuxolimab in advanced cancers. Some clones are missing from TCRdb's copy, which holds only in-frame ones; the method was immunoSEQ multiplex PCR. This repertoire shows tens of thousands of clones, about 81% found once; its top ten account for about 5%. Sequences were derived from CD4+ or CD8+ T cells sorted from blood, sampled in a trial of the OX40 agonist ivuxolimab. The receptor set was obtained from an adult with an advanced solid tumor such as melanoma, head and neck, liver or kidney cancer. The CDR3 runs from the conserved cysteine through the conserved F or W. D genes are given only for firm matches. Only some rows state a clone size, as once, few, many or a class for expanded clones.

abundance	v_gene	d_gene	j_gene	len	CDR3aa	CDR3nt
NA	TRBV5-1	TRBD2	TRBJ2-3	15	CASSSGLAGTDTQYF	TGCGCCAGCAGCTCAGGACTAGCGGGCACAGATACGCAGTATTTT
NA	TRBV27	NA	TRBJ2-5	13	CASSLRVGETQYF	TGTGCCAGCAGTTTAAGGGTGGGGGAGACCCAGTACTTC
NA	TRBV27	TRBD2	TRBJ2-1	14	CASRLAGSYNEQFF	TGTGCCAGCAGGCTAGCGGGTTCTTACAATGAGCAGTTCTTC
NA	TRBV19	NA	TRBJ1-1	14	CASSIDIRYTEAFF	TGTGCCAGTAGTATTGACATTCGGTACACTGAAGCTTTCTTT
once	TRBV9	NA	TRBJ1-1	15	CASSLAGTFGTEAFF	TGTGCCAGCAGCTTAGCAGGAACTTTTGGGACTGAAGCTTTCTTT
few	TRBV10-3	TRBD1	TRBJ1-3	14	CAISEPRTGWLLYF	TGTGCCATCAGTGAGCCCCGGACAGGGTGGCTACTATATTTT
NA	TRBV6-6	TRBD1	TRBJ1-1	14	CASSRDSLNTEAFF	TGTGCCAGCAGTCGGGACAGCTTGAACACTGAAGCTTTCTTT
NA	TRBV29-1	NA	TRBJ1-2	13	CSVGSAGDYGYTF	TGCAGCGTTGGATCCGCGGGGGACTATGGCTACACCTTC
NA	TRBV19	TRBD1	TRBJ2-4	18	CASSPYRGQLSTKNIQYF	TGTGCCAGTAGTCCTTATAGGGGGCAGTTATCTACCAAAAACATTCAGTACTTC
medium-sized	TRBV2	NA	TRBJ2-2	15	CASSLGLADSGELFF	TGTGCCAGCAGTCTGGGTCTAGCCGACTCCGGGGAGCTGTTTTTT
NA	TRBV19	NA	TRBJ1-2	14	CASSIGTVNYGYTF	TGTGCCAGTAGTATCGGGACGGTGAACTATGGCTACACCTTC
NA	TRBV2	NA	TRBJ2-5	11	CASSPAETQYF	TGTGCCAGCAGCCCCGCTGAGACCCAGTACTTC
NA	TRBV28	TRBD2	TRBJ2-2	18	CASSLRVTSGSGTGELFF	TGTGCCAGCAGTTTAAGGGTGACTAGCGGGAGTGGGACCGGGGAGCTGTTTTTT
NA	TRBV4-1	TRBD2	TRBJ2-1	18	CASSQDPTGTRDFNEQFF	TGCGCCAGCAGCCAAGACCCGACCGGGACTAGGGACTTCAATGAGCAGTTCTTC